This section outlines one T cell receptor (beta chain) sequence together with its context. The target antigen is unknown. The sample belongs to a study of post-analysis software for immune sequencing data. Findings and caveats of the study: There were about five TRBV segments more frequent in patients than controls, and TRBV5-6, TRBV5-1 and TRBV20-1 were among them.

TCR beta cDNA libraries included unique molecular identifiers. TCRdb redid the calling of the PCR reads with MiXCR, one entry per CDR3 protein. This sample has approximately 730,000 distinct CDR3 sequences, with approximately 30% found just once. Trimming took 5 bases from V and 2 from J, leaving 16 bases between them. The CDR3 totals 16 residues. In germline, CDR1 is SGHAT, CDR2 FQNNGV. The TCR comes from a girl aged 5 to 17 with multiple sclerosis. The V gene is TRBV11-2, the J gene TRBJ2-1, with D possibly matching TRBD2 (6 bases). The sample comprised blood. The CDR3 DNA reads TGTGCCAGCAGCCCGAAGGAGGGGTTCCCCTACAATGAGCAGTTCTTC. Protein product: CASSPKEGFPYNEQFF. Complete variable domain (other parts from reference TRBV11-2 and TRBJ2-1): EAGVAQSPRYKIIEKRQSVAFWCNPISGHATLYWYQQILGQGPKLLIQFQNNGVVDDSQLPKDRFSAERLKGVDSTLKIQPAKLEDSAVYLCASSPKEGFPYNEQFFGPGTRLTVL.